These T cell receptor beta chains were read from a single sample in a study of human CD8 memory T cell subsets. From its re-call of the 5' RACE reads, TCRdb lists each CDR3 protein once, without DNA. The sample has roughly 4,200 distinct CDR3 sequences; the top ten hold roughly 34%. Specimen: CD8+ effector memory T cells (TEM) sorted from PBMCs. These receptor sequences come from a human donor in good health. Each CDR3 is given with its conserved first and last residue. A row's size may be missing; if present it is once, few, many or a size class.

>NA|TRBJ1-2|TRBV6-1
CASSEASGRGSDGYTF
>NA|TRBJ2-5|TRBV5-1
CASSLEQTLGTQYF
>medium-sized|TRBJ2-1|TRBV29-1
CSVGSADYNEQFF
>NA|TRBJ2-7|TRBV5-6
CASSFSGGTTYEQYF
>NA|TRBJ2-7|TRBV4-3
CASSQWAVGSSSYEQYF
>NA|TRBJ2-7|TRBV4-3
CASSQDSGTGGHEQYF
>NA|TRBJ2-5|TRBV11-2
CASSSRTEIQETQYF
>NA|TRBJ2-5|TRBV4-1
CASSQAAGAQETQYF
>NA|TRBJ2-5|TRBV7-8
CASSLEGGRQETQYF
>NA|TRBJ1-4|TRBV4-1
CASSQDRQNYEKLFF
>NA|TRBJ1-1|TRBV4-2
CASSQVEGENTEAFF
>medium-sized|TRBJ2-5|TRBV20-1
CSARGGQEQETQYF
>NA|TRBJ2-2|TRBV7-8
CASSSTSRDRGTGELFF